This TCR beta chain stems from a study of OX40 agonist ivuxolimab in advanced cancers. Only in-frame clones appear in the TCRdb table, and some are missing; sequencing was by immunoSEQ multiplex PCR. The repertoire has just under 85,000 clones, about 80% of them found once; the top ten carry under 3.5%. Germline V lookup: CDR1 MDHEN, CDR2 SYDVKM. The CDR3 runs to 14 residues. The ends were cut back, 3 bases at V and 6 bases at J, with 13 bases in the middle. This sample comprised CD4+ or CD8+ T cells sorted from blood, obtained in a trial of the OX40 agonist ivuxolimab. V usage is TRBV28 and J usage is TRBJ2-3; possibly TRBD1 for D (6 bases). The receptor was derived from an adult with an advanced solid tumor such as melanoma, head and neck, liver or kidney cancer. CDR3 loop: CASSFGQPGDTQYF. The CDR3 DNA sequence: TGTGCCAGCAGTTTCGGACAGCCGGGGGATACGCAGTATTTT.